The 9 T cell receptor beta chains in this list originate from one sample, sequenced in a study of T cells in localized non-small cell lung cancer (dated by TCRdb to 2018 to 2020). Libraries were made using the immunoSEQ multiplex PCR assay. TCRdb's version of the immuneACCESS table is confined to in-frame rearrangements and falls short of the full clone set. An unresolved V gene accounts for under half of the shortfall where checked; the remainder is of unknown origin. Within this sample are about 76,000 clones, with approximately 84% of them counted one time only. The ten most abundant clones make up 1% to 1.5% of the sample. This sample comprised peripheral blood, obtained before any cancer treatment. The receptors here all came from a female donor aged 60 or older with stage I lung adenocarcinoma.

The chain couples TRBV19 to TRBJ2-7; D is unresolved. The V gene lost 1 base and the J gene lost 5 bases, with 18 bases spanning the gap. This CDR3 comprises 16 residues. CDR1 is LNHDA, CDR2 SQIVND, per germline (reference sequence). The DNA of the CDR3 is TGTGCCAGTAGTATAGTCAGGAAGGTCGGTGGCGACGAGCAGTACTTC. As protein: CASSIVRKVGGDEQYF.

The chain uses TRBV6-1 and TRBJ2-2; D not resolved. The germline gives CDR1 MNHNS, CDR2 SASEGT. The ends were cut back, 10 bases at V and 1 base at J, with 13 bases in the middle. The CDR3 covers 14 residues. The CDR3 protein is CATPRQLNTGELFF. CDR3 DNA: TGTGCCACCCCTAGACAACTGAACACCGGGGAGCTGTTTTTT.

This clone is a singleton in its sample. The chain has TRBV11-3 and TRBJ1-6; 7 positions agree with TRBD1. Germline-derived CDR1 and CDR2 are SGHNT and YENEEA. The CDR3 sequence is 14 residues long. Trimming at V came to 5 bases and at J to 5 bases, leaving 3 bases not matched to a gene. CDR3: CASSLQGNNSPLHF. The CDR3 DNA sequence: TGTGCCAGCAGCCTACAGGGGAATAATTCACCCCTCCACTTT. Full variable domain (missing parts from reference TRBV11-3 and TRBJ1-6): EAGVVQSPRYKIIEKKQPVAFWCNPISGHNTLYWYLQNLGQGPELLIRYENEEAVDDSQLPKDRFSAERLKGVDSTLKIQPAELGDSAVYLCASSLQGNNSPLHFGNGTRLTVT.

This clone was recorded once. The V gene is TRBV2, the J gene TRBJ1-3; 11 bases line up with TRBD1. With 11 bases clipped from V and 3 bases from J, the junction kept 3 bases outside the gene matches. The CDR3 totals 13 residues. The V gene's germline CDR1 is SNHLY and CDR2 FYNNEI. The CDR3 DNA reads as TGTGCCGTGGGACAGGGGGATGGAAACACCATATATTTT. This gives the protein CAVGQGDGNTIYF.

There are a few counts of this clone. The CDR3 here is CASSWKGSRGYTF. The CDR3 DNA sequence: TGTGCCAGCAGTTGGAAGGGCTCCAGAGGCTACACCTTC. The chain employs TRBV28 and TRBJ1-2; no clear D gene. Per germline, CDR1 MDHEN and CDR2 SYDVKM. This CDR3 is 13 amino acids long. The V end lost 4 bases, the J end lost 8 bases, and 14 bases lay between the germline ends.

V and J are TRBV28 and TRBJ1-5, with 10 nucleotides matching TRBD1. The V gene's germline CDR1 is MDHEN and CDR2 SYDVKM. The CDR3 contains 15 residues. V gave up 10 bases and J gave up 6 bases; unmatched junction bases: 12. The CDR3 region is CAINTGTGDRQPQHF. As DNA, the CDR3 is TGTGCCATCAATACCGGGACAGGGGATCGTCAGCCCCAGCATTTT. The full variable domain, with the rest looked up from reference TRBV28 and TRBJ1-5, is DVKVTQSSRYLVKRTGEKVFLECVQDMDHENMFWYRQDPGLGLRLIYFSYDVKMKEKGDIPEGYSVSREKKERFSLILESASTNQTSMYLCAINTGTGDRQPQHFGDGTRLSIL.

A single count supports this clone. The CDR3 bases are TGTGCCACCAGCCAATCCAGGGGGAGAGCCTACAATGAGCAGTTCTTC. Its translation is CATSQSRGRAYNEQFF. The V and J genes are TRBV15 and TRBJ2-1; TRBD1 agrees at 7 bases. Trimming cost V 5 bases and J 2 bases; bases outside gene matches: 9. The CDR3 contains 16 residues. The V gene's germline CDR1 is LNHNV and CDR2 YYDKDF (reference sequence).

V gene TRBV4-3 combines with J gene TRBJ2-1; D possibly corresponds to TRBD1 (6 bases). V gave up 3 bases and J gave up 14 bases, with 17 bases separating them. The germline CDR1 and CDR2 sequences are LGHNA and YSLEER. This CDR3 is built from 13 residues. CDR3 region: CASSQRGWAIKFF. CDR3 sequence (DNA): TGCGCCAGCAGCCAGAGGGGGTGGGCTATCAAGTTCTTC.

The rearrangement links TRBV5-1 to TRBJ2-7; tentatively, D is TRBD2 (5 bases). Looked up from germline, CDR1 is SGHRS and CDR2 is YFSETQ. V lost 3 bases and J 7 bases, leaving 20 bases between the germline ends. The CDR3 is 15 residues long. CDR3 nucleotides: TGCGCCAGCAGCTCAGAATTCGGGGAAGGTCGGGAGCAGTACTTC. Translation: CASSSEFGEGREQYF.